Included here is one T cell receptor (beta chain) sequence, with context. Profiling relied on immunoSEQ multiplex PCR, and the TCRdb table lists in-frame clones only, not all of them. The sample comprises roughly 130,000 clones, more than 80% of which are singletons, and 2.5% to 4% rests with the top ten. This entry comes from a study of T cell responses to AZD1222 COVID-19 vaccine. Trimming removed 3 bases from V and 7 bases from J, with 8 bases in between. This CDR3 has 12 amino acids. Germline CDR1 LNHDA, CDR2 SQIVND (reference sequence). J is TRBJ2-3 and V is TRBV19, with D uncertain. This material consisted of peripheral blood, taken on day 0 of AZD1222 vaccination. The receptor was derived from an adult in good health. CDR3 bases: TGTGCCAGTAGTATGAGCGAACATACGCAGTATTTT. Amino acids: CASSMSEHTQYF.